This T cell receptor beta chain appears in the sequencing data of a study of blood T cell repertoires in COVID-19. Study-wide background: PBMCs, B-cell-depleted T cells, or T cells provided the cDNA or gDNA that made up the material.

As handled by the study authors: Amplifying reference gene primers gave estimates of nucleated cell counts. Using immunoSEQ multiplex PCR, the repertoire was profiled, and TCRdb retains in-frame clones only, with some absent. V, J and clone size are those of that table, while D and trimming were read from the DNA. Found here are under 250,000 clones, approximately 85% of them singletons; the top ten hold around 9.8%. The CDR3 runs to 16 residues. J lost 3 bases, V lost 2 bases, and 5 bases had no gene match. Germline CDR1 and CDR2: LNHDA and SQIVND (reference sequence). Enrolled through a virtual design, the participants were between about 18 and 100 years of age and came from 24 US areas.

The chain employs TRBV19 and TRBJ2-2, with 8 bases lining up with TRBD1. This sequence was found in a woman aged 45-65 years with acute COVID-19. The specimen was PBMCs or T cells enriched from blood (not recorded which). DNA of the CDR3: TGTGCCAGTAGTATACTGGGACAGGTCTACACCGGGGAGCTGTTTTTT. Translated: CASSILGQVYTGELFF.